The rows below give T cell receptor beta chains drawn from one sample of a study of T cells in Graves' hyperthyroidism and ophthalmopathy. TCRdb reprocessed the multiplex PCR reads with MiXCR, giving one entry per CDR3 protein. The table lists roughly 130,000 distinct CDR3 sequences, approximately 24% of them singletons. Sequencing used blood. These receptors all come from a woman between 50 and 59 years old with Graves' hyperthyroidism that later progressed to Graves' ophthalmopathy. The conserved cysteine and the conserved F or W are not part of the CDR3 here.

len	v_gene	j_gene	CDR3aa
13	TRBV5-1	TRBJ2-7	ASSPGGAFNYEQY
13	TRBV12-3/TRBV12-4	TRBJ1-2	ASSSTQGTNYGYT
11	TRBV12-3/TRBV12-4	TRBJ2-7	ASRRQLQGEQY
11	TRBV19	TRBJ1-5	ASSRDRGQPQH
12	TRBV28	TRBJ2-7	ASHSPGGLREQY
14	TRBV4-1	TRBJ2-7	ASSQVFAGKGYEQY
15	TRBV6-5	TRBJ1-2	ASSYGPSPGMSYGYT
10	TRBV20-1	TRBJ1-2	SARRDLGGYT
13	TRBV7-2	TRBJ2-7	ASSLHSGGSYEQY
11	TRBV20-1	TRBJ1-4	SARTGFNEKLF